Listed below are T cell receptor beta chains from one sample, sequenced in a study of T cell repertoires in cytomegalovirus infection. These receptors have no known antigen. TCRdb ran MiXCR on the reads and lists one entry per CDR3 protein. The sample carries 200,000 to 250,000 distinct CDR3 sequences, 38% recorded once. The sequencing here drew on CD8+ T cells from cultured PBMCs, taken from culture after CMV antigen stimulation. The receptor set was obtained from a human donor in good health (CMV status not recorded). Some clones in this sample may be carry-over from other donors' samples. The CDR3 runs from the conserved cysteine through the conserved F or W. The order of the fields is D gene, clone size, V gene, J gene, CDR3 DNA, CDR3 protein. The D gene is left open where the match is weak. The listing skips clone size in some rows; elsewhere it reads once, few, many or a size class.

D gene: TRBD1
clone size: many
V gene: TRBV7-6
J gene: TRBJ2-7
CDR3 DNA: TGTGCCAGCAGCTTGGACAGGGGTCCCGTCTACGAGCAGTACTTC
CDR3 protein: CASSLDRGPVYEQYF

D gene: TRBD2
clone size: many
V gene: TRBV7-2
J gene: TRBJ2-7
CDR3 DNA: TGTGCCAGCAGCTTAATCCTAGCGGGGGGAGAGCAGTACTTC
CDR3 protein: CASSLILAGGEQYF

D gene: TRBD2
clone size: .
V gene: TRBV24-1
J gene: TRBJ2-5
CDR3 DNA: TGTGCCACCAGTGATCGGATCGGGAGGGCCCAGGAGACCCAGTACTTC
CDR3 protein: CATSDRIGRAQETQYF

D gene: .
clone size: .
V gene: TRBV6-1
J gene: TRBJ2-5
CDR3 DNA: TGTGCCAGCAGGCGGGGCCGGGAGACCCAGTACTTC
CDR3 protein: CASRRGRETQYF

D gene: .
clone size: few
V gene: TRBV28
J gene: TRBJ1-1
CDR3 DNA: TGTGCCAGCAGGGGCGTAAATGATCCTGAAGCTTTCTTT
CDR3 protein: CASRGVNDPEAFF

D gene: .
clone size: few
V gene: TRBV11-2
J gene: TRBJ1-1
CDR3 DNA: TGTGCCAGCAGCTTAGGGGGACGGGCTTCCCGTGAAGCTTTCTTT
CDR3 protein: CASSLGGRASREAFF

D gene: .
clone size: .
V gene: TRBV7-2
J gene: TRBJ2-1
CDR3 DNA: TGTGCCAGCAGCCCCAGCCTAACTAGAAATTTAGACAATGAGCAGTTCTTC
CDR3 protein: CASSPSLTRNLDNEQFF

D gene: TRBD1
clone size: .
V gene: TRBV7-3
J gene: TRBJ2-7
CDR3 DNA: TGTGCCAGCAGCTCCGGGACAGTCCCCTACGAGCAGTACTTC
CDR3 protein: CASSSGTVPYEQYF

D gene: .
clone size: .
V gene: TRBV20-1
J gene: TRBJ2-7
CDR3 DNA: TGCAGTGCTTCTACAGGGCTTCCCTACGAGCAGTACTTC
CDR3 protein: CSASTGLPYEQYF

D gene: .
clone size: .
V gene: TRBV4-3
J gene: TRBJ2-3
CDR3 DNA: TGCGCCAGCTCCCCTCCAGGCGCCACAGATACGCAGTATTTT
CDR3 protein: CASSPPGATDTQYF

D gene: TRBD1
clone size: few
V gene: TRBV5-1
J gene: TRBJ2-2
CDR3 DNA: TGCGCCAGCAGCACGGGGGACAGGGGGCGCACCGGGGAGCTGTTTTTT
CDR3 protein: CASSTGDRGRTGELFF

D gene: .
clone size: .
V gene: TRBV12-3/TRBV12-4
J gene: TRBJ2-3
CDR3 DNA: TGTGCCAGCAGTCCCCCCTCCGCAGATACGCAGTATTTT
CDR3 protein: CASSPPSADTQYF

D gene: .
clone size: .
V gene: TRBV6-1
J gene: TRBJ1-5
CDR3 DNA: TGTGCCAGCAGTGCCGACAGTCACCACAATCAGCCCCAGCATTTT
CDR3 protein: CASSADSHHNQPQHF

D gene: TRBD1
clone size: many
V gene: TRBV7-6
J gene: TRBJ2-7
CDR3 DNA: TGTGCCAGCAGCTCCGGGACAGCCTCCTACGAGCAGTACTTC
CDR3 protein: CASSSGTASYEQYF

D gene: .
clone size: .
V gene: TRBV18
J gene: TRBJ2-6
CDR3 DNA: TGTGCCAGTTACCGCACTGGGGCCAACGTCCTGACTTTC
CDR3 protein: CASYRTGANVLTF

D gene: TRBD2
clone size: few
V gene: TRBV11-2
J gene: TRBJ2-1
CDR3 DNA: TGTGCCAGCAGCTTAAAGGGTCTAGCGGGGGCCTTACCCTACAATGAGCAGTTCTTC
CDR3 protein: CASSLKGLAGALPYNEQFF

D gene: .
clone size: .
V gene: TRBV13
J gene: TRBJ2-4
CDR3 DNA: TGTGCCAGCAGCTTGAGGGAGAGCAAAAACATTCAGTACTTC
CDR3 protein: CASSLRESKNIQYF

D gene: .
clone size: .
V gene: TRBV4-1
J gene: TRBJ2-7
CDR3 DNA: TGCGCCAGCAGCCAAATACAGGGACCGTCCTACGAGCAGTACTTC
CDR3 protein: CASSQIQGPSYEQYF

D gene: .
clone size: .
V gene: TRBV9
J gene: TRBJ1-2
CDR3 DNA: TGTGCCAGCAGCACCAGAGCCTTCTATGGCTACACCTTC
CDR3 protein: CASSTRAFYGYTF

D gene: TRBD1
clone size: .
V gene: TRBV29-1
J gene: TRBJ2-1
CDR3 DNA: TGCAGCGTCGCCCTTGGACAGGGGGCGCGCGGTGAGCAGTTCTTC
CDR3 protein: CSVALGQGARGEQFF

D gene: TRBD1
clone size: .
V gene: TRBV12-3/TRBV12-4
J gene: TRBJ2-4
CDR3 DNA: TGTGCCAGCAGCTCCATTCCGGACAGGGGGCTAGCCAAAAACATTCAGTACTTC
CDR3 protein: CASSSIPDRGLAKNIQYF

D gene: .
clone size: .
V gene: TRBV7-6
J gene: TRBJ2-2
CDR3 DNA: TGTGCCAGCAGCTCAGTCGCGAACACCGGGGAGCTGTTTTTT
CDR3 protein: CASSSVANTGELFF

D gene: .
clone size: .
V gene: TRBV6-1
J gene: TRBJ2-7
CDR3 DNA: TGTGCCAGCAGCGCTGGGACACAGAACCCCTACGAGCAGTACTTC
CDR3 protein: CASSAGTQNPYEQYF

D gene: .
clone size: .
V gene: TRBV27
J gene: TRBJ2-3
CDR3 DNA: TGTGCCAGCAGTTCGTTTTCAGATACGCAGTATTTT
CDR3 protein: CASSSFSDTQYF

D gene: TRBD1
clone size: .
V gene: TRBV19
J gene: TRBJ1-1
CDR3 DNA: TGTGCCAGTACCTGGACAGGGGCTATGAACACTGAAGCTTTCTTT
CDR3 protein: CASTWTGAMNTEAFF

D gene: .
clone size: .
V gene: TRBV28
J gene: TRBJ1-2
CDR3 DNA: TGTGCCAGCAGCTGGACTGGTGCTAACTATGGCTACACCTTC
CDR3 protein: CASSWTGANYGYTF

D gene: .
clone size: .
V gene: TRBV27
J gene: TRBJ1-5
CDR3 DNA: TGTGCCAGCAGTCGGGTATCGGGTCAGCCCCAGCATTTT
CDR3 protein: CASSRVSGQPQHF

D gene: .
clone size: few
V gene: TRBV12-3/TRBV12-4
J gene: TRBJ1-2
CDR3 DNA: TGTGCCAGCAGTTTTGAGGGAGGGCGTAACTATGGCTACACCTTC
CDR3 protein: CASSFEGGRNYGYTF

D gene: .
clone size: many
V gene: TRBV2
J gene: TRBJ1-5
CDR3 DNA: TGTGCCAGCAGTCCAGGGGAATATAGCAATCAGCCCCAGCATTTT
CDR3 protein: CASSPGEYSNQPQHF

D gene: .
clone size: few
V gene: TRBV5-1
J gene: TRBJ2-1
CDR3 DNA: TGCGCCAGCAGCTTGGAGTCCAGCGTGGATGAGCAGTTCTTC
CDR3 protein: CASSLESSVDEQFF

D gene: .
clone size: .
V gene: TRBV11-3
J gene: TRBJ2-5
CDR3 DNA: TGTGCCAGCAGCTCCAGGGAGATGGGACGAGAGACCCAGTACTTC
CDR3 protein: CASSSREMGRETQYF

D gene: .
clone size: .
V gene: TRBV7-9
J gene: TRBJ2-7
CDR3 DNA: TGTGCCAGCAGCTTCGGGGACACTTACGAGCAGTACTTC
CDR3 protein: CASSFGDTYEQYF

D gene: TRBD1
clone size: .
V gene: TRBV19
J gene: TRBJ2-7
CDR3 DNA: TGTGCCAGTAGTATCTTGGGGACAGGACCCTCCTACGAGCAGTACTTC
CDR3 protein: CASSILGTGPSYEQYF

D gene: TRBD2
clone size: .
V gene: TRBV7-2
J gene: TRBJ2-2
CDR3 DNA: TGTGCCAGCAGACGACTAGCGGGGGACACCGGGGAGCTGTTTTTT
CDR3 protein: CASRRLAGDTGELFF

D gene: TRBD2
clone size: once
V gene: TRBV9
J gene: TRBJ2-3
CDR3 DNA: TGTGCCAGCAGCGCGAGCAAGCGGGGGGGCTCAGATACGCAGTATTTT
CDR3 protein: CASSASKRGGSDTQYF

D gene: .
clone size: .
V gene: TRBV7-8
J gene: TRBJ2-5
CDR3 DNA: TGTGCCAGCAGACCGAGGTGCATACTCCAAGAGACCAATTACTTC
CDR3 protein: CASRPRCILQETNYF

D gene: .
clone size: many
V gene: TRBV11-2
J gene: TRBJ2-1
CDR3 DNA: TGTGCCAGCAGCCAACAGGACTACTACAATGAGCAGTTCTTC
CDR3 protein: CASSQQDYYNEQFF

D gene: .
clone size: .
V gene: TRBV9
J gene: TRBJ1-6
CDR3 DNA: TGTGCCAGCAGCACCCAGGGGAACTCACCCCTCCACTTT
CDR3 protein: CASSTQGNSPLHF

D gene: TRBD1
clone size: .
V gene: TRBV6-5
J gene: TRBJ2-2
CDR3 DNA: TGTGCCAGCAGTTACTCGAGTCCAGGGGGCGTATACACCGGGGAGCTGTTTTTT
CDR3 protein: CASSYSSPGGVYTGELFF

D gene: .
clone size: few
V gene: TRBV7-8
J gene: TRBJ2-7
CDR3 DNA: TGTGCCAGCAGCTCCCTAGCAGGACGTGACGAGCAGTACTTC
CDR3 protein: CASSSLAGRDEQYF

D gene: TRBD1
clone size: .
V gene: TRBV5-6
J gene: TRBJ1-5
CDR3 DNA: TGTGCCAGCAGCCGGACAGGGTACAATCAGCCCCAGCATTTT
CDR3 protein: CASSRTGYNQPQHF

D gene: .
clone size: .
V gene: TRBV28
J gene: TRBJ1-5
CDR3 DNA: TGTGCCAGCAGTTCCTTAGGCAATCAGCCCCAGCATTTT
CDR3 protein: CASSSLGNQPQHF

D gene: TRBD2
clone size: few
V gene: TRBV4-2
J gene: TRBJ2-7
CDR3 DNA: TGTGCCAGCAGCCAAGAAGCGCGGGAGTACCACGAGCAGTACTTC
CDR3 protein: CASSQEAREYHEQYF

D gene: .
clone size: many
V gene: TRBV27
J gene: TRBJ2-2
CDR3 DNA: TGTGCCAGCAGCTTAGGGGGTACCGGGGAGCTGTTTTTT
CDR3 protein: CASSLGGTGELFF

D gene: TRBD2
clone size: once
V gene: TRBV20-1
J gene: TRBJ2-2
CDR3 DNA: TGCAGTGCTAGAGACCCGGGACTAGCGGATACCACCAGGGAGCTGTTTTTT
CDR3 protein: CSARDPGLADTTRELFF

D gene: .
clone size: many
V gene: TRBV7-6
J gene: TRBJ1-2
CDR3 DNA: TGTGCCAGCAGCCGGACAGCTAACTATGGCTACACCTTC
CDR3 protein: CASSRTANYGYTF

D gene: TRBD1
clone size: .
V gene: TRBV14
J gene: TRBJ1-1
CDR3 DNA: TGTGCCAGCAGCCACGTCGACAGGGGACTTGAAGCTTTCTTT
CDR3 protein: CASSHVDRGLEAFF

D gene: TRBD2
clone size: few
V gene: TRBV7-9
J gene: TRBJ2-3
CDR3 DNA: TGTGCCAGCACCAAGGGAGGACTAGCGACTTCTAGCACAGATACGCAGTATTTT
CDR3 protein: CASTKGGLATSSTDTQYF

D gene: .
clone size: .
V gene: TRBV4-1
J gene: TRBJ1-5
CDR3 DNA: TGCGCCAGCAGCCCAAACAGAAATCAGCCCCAGCATTTT
CDR3 protein: CASSPNRNQPQHF

D gene: TRBD2
clone size: .
V gene: TRBV20-1
J gene: TRBJ2-1
CDR3 DNA: TGCAGTGCTCTGATAGCGGGAGTTTACAATGAGCAGTTCTTC
CDR3 protein: CSALIAGVYNEQFF

D gene: .
clone size: few
V gene: TRBV7-2
J gene: TRBJ1-1
CDR3 DNA: TGTGCCAGCAGCCCCCGGTCCGTTCGGGCTTTCTTT
CDR3 protein: CASSPRSVRAFF

D gene: TRBD2
clone size: few
V gene: TRBV20-1
J gene: TRBJ2-3
CDR3 DNA: TGCAGTGCTAGAGAGAACGGGGGGGTCACAGATACGCAGTATTTT
CDR3 protein: CSARENGGVTDTQYF

D gene: TRBD1
clone size: .
V gene: TRBV6-2/TRBV6-3
J gene: TRBJ2-7
CDR3 DNA: TGTGCCAGCAGAAGGGGGCCCTACGAGCAGTACTTC
CDR3 protein: CASRRGPYEQYF

D gene: TRBD2
clone size: few
V gene: TRBV20-1
J gene: TRBJ2-3
CDR3 DNA: TGCAGTGCTAGAGTTCACCCAACCCGACTAGCGGGAGTGAATACGCAGTATTTT
CDR3 protein: CSARVHPTRLAGVNTQYF

D gene: .
clone size: many
V gene: TRBV7-8
J gene: TRBJ1-6
CDR3 DNA: TGTGCCAGCAGCTTAGGTTCCATGGACGAGGATTCACCCCTCCACTTT
CDR3 protein: CASSLGSMDEDSPLHF